What follows are 15 T cell receptor beta chains derived from one specimen sequenced in a study of T cell responses to AZD1222 COVID-19 vaccine. Only in-frame clones appear in the TCRdb table, and some are missing; sequencing was by immunoSEQ multiplex PCR. The repertoire holds 89,000 or so clones, with around 83% as singletons. The source material was peripheral blood, sampled 28 days after the second AZD1222 dose. The source of these receptors is an adult who received the AZD1222 COVID-19 vaccine.

The chain is built from TRBV6-5 and TRBJ1-6; no clear D gene. Germline V lookup: CDR1 MNHEY, CDR2 SVGAGI. Trimming removed 0 bases from V and 10 bases from J, with 16 bases in between. The CDR3 extends over 16 amino acids. The CDR3 DNA reads TGTGCCAGCAGTTACTCCCGGGCTCCCTTGGGATCACCCCTCCACTTT. Translation gives CASSYSRAPLGSPLHF.

This clone was recorded once. The CDR3 coding sequence is TGTGCCAGCTCACCAGGGGTCGCGGGACCTAGGGATGAGCAGTTCTTC. Protein product: CASSPGVAGPRDEQFF. The chain links TRBV18 to TRBJ2-1; maybe TRBD2 (6 bases). The CDR3 is made up of 16 amino acids. CDR1 KGHSH and CDR2 LQKENI come from the germline V gene. The germline V and J ends were trimmed by 2 bases and 8 bases, with 19 bases remaining between them. Looking up the rest from reference TRBV18 and TRBJ2-1 gives the full variable domain: NAGVMQNPRHLVRRRGQEARLRCSPMKGHSHVYWYRQLPEEGLKFMVYLQKENIIDESGMPKERFSAEFPKEGPSILRIQQVVRGDSAAYFCASSPGVAGPRDEQFFGPGTRLTVL.

V and J are TRBV7-9 and TRBJ2-2; D is ambiguous. In germline, CDR1 is SEHNR, CDR2 FQNEAQ (reference sequence). The CDR3 totals 15 residues. V lost 5 bases to trimming and J lost 5 bases, with 15 bases between them. Here the CDR3 reads CASSRAGLGTGELFF. CDR3 in DNA: TGTGCCAGCAGCAGGGCAGGCCTGGGAACCGGGGAGCTGTTTTTT.

The J gene is TRBJ2-2, the V gene TRBV28, with D maybe TRBD2 (6 bases). Per the germline V gene, CDR1 is MDHEN and CDR2 is SYDVKM. Between the trimmed V and J ends, which lost 6 bases and 5 bases, there was a span of 28 bases. The CDR3 length is 19 residues. CDR3: CASSPIPPGGSGSTGELFF. The CDR3 DNA reads TGTGCCAGCAGCCCTATCCCCCCTGGGGGGTCTGGGTCGACCGGGGAGCTGTTTTTT.

The CDR3 loop reads CASSAGQGNQETQYF. Here the CDR3 DNA reads TGTGCCAGCAGCGCGGGACAGGGGAATCAAGAGACCCAGTACTTC. The chain couples TRBV9 to TRBJ2-5; 10 bases map to TRBD1. The CDR3 loop spans 15 amino acids. Looked up from germline, CDR1 is SGDLS and CDR2 is YYNGEE. After removal of 3 bases from V and 2 bases from J, the junction contained 4 bases not matched to a gene.

This chain connects TRBV5-4 to TRBJ1-2, with D perhaps matching TRBD1 (5 bases). V was clipped by 0 bases and J by 14 bases, with 14 bases between them. This CDR3 comprises 12 residues. CDR1 SGHNT and CDR2 YYREEE come from the germline V gene (reference sequence). Written as DNA, the CDR3 is TGTGCCAGCAGCTTGGCCGGGGCACTGTTAACCTTC. Protein sequence: CASSLAGALLTF.

The chain couples TRBV30 to TRBJ1-2; unclear D gene. Germline CDR1 GTSNPN, CDR2 SVGIG (reference sequence). The CDR3 runs 13 residues. The V and J ends lost 8 bases and 8 bases respectively, with 21 bases between them. The CDR3 spells CATDRRPHAGYTF. Written as DNA, the CDR3 is TGTGCCACGGACCGGAGGCCCCATGCGGGCTACACCTTC.

The chain recombines TRBV5-1 with TRBJ2-1, with D unresolved. This CDR3 spans 12 amino acids. V was clipped by 4 bases and J by 8 bases, with 10 bases between them. Germline V CDR1 and CDR2: SGHRS, YFSETQ. CDR3 region: CASSSFIDEQFF. CDR3 DNA sequence: TGCGCCAGCAGCAGTTTTATCGATGAGCAGTTCTTC.

V gene TRBV21-1 combines with J gene TRBJ1-5; the table gives TRBD1 as D, unverified against the DNA. TRBV21-1 is annotated as a pseudogene. The CDR3 consists of 13 residues. CDR3 sequence: CASSPGLLWPQHF. CDR3 nucleotide sequence: TGTGCCAGCAGCCCAGGGCTTCTGTGGCCCCAGCATTTT.

The genes are TRBV28 and TRBJ1-6; D is unresolved. The V gene lost 7 bases and the J gene lost 9 bases, with 10 bases spanning the gap. CDR1 is MDHEN and CDR2 is SYDVKM in the germline V gene. CDR3 length: 12 residues. CDR3 region: CASIVEGSPLHF. CDR3 coding DNA: TGTGCCAGCATTGTAGAGGGTTCACCCCTCCACTTT. The full variable domain, its missing parts supplied by reference TRBV28 and TRBJ1-6, is DVKVTQSSRYLVKRTGEKVFLECVQDMDHENMFWYRQDPGLGLRLIYFSYDVKMKEKGDIPEGYSVSREKKERFSLILESASTNQTSMYLCASIVEGSPLHFGNGTRLTVT.

This chain uses TRBV30 with TRBJ2-1; weak D call: TRBD1 (7 bases). The CDR3 spans 15 residues. Deletions cut 3 bases from V and 3 bases from J, with 15 bases between. The germline V gene encodes CDR1 GTSNPN and CDR2 SVGIG (reference sequence). CDR3 sequence reads: CAWRVPGGGYNEQFF. The CDR3 DNA reads TGTGCCTGGAGGGTGCCAGGGGGAGGCTACAATGAGCAGTTCTTC. Supplemented by reference TRBV30 and TRBJ2-1, the full variable domain reads SQTIHQWPATLVQPVGSPLSLECTVEGTSNPNLYWYRQAAGRGLQLLFYSVGIGQISSEVPQNLSASRPQDRQFILSSKKLLLSDSGFYLCAWRVPGGGYNEQFFGPGTRLTVL.

The chain has TRBV27 and TRBJ2-4; 7 bases agree with TRBD1. The V and J ends lost 7 bases and 5 bases, in that order; junction bases with no gene match: 5. The CDR3 length is 13 residues. From germline, CDR1 is MNHEY and CDR2 SMNVEV (reference sequence). CDR3 sequence reads: CASKRQGENIQYF. CDR3 in DNA: TGTGCCAGCAAACGACAGGGCGAAAACATTCAGTACTTC.

The CDR3 nucleotides are TGTGCCTGGCGACTAGCGGCGGCAGAGACCCAGTACTTC. The encoded protein is CAWRLAAAETQYF. The rearrangement joins TRBV30 to TRBJ2-5; TRBD2 matches at 9 bases. Trimming cost V 5 bases and J 4 bases; bases outside gene matches: 5. Per germline, CDR1 GTSNPN and CDR2 SVGIG (reference sequence). This CDR3 region has 13 residues.

The chain combines TRBV5-8 with TRBJ2-3; the D gene could be TRBD1 or TRBD2 (6 bases each). Germline CDR1 is SGHTS and CDR2 is YDEGEE. The CDR3 has 15 amino acids. V was pared by 0 bases and J by 4 bases, with 12 bases between. DNA for the CDR3: TGTGCCAGCAGCTTGGGGAAGGGGGGCGCAGATACGCAGTATTTT. Its translation: CASSLGKGGADTQYF.

The chain employs TRBV5-6 and TRBJ2-1; 13 nucleotides agree with TRBD2. V trimming: 4 bases; J trimming: 0 bases; junction bases outside the gene matches: 10. The CDR3 loop spans 19 amino acids. From germline, CDR1 is SGHDT and CDR2 YYEEEE. The CDR3 loop reads CASSPTRLAGGYSYNEQFF. CDR3 bases: TGTGCCAGCAGCCCCACGAGACTAGCGGGGGGATACTCCTACAATGAGCAGTTCTTC.